These 30 T cell receptor beta chains were sequenced from one sample in a study of T cells in Graves' hyperthyroidism and ophthalmopathy. The source material, RNA transcripts, was used to amplify TCR beta CDR3 regions. The HTBI primer set was used in a first-round RT-PCR of the TCR CDR3. TCRdb itself ran the multiplex PCR reads through MiXCR, one entry per CDR3 protein. The sample holds some 760,000 distinct CDR3 sequences, approximately 14% seen once. Sequenced material: blood. These receptors came from a woman aged 18-35 years with Graves' hyperthyroidism.

This clonotype was detected many times. The chain has TRBV3-1 and TRBJ2-1; 8 positions agree with TRBD2. The CDR3 totals 17 residues. Per the germline V gene, CDR1 is LGHDT and CDR2 is YNNKEL (reference sequence). V lost 1 base and J lost 2; bases outside the gene matches: 7. CDR3: CASSQGGSGGAYNEQFF. The CDR3 nucleotides read TGTGCCAGCAGCCAAGGGGGGAGCGGGGGAGCCTACAATGAGCAGTTCTTC.

This clonotype occurred a few times. The rearrangement joins TRBV9 to TRBJ2-2; 8 bases are shared with TRBD2. The J segment lost 3 bases and the V segment lost 2 bases, leaving 9 bases of the junction unmatched. The CDR3 is made up of 17 amino acids. CDR1 is SGDLS, CDR2 YYNGEE, per germline. The CDR3 DNA is TGTGCCAGCAGCGTGTCCCCAAGCGGGAGCTACACCGGGGAGCTGTTTTTT. Its protein is CASSVSPSGSYTGELFF. Using reference TRBV9 and TRBJ2-2 for the parts outside the CDR3, the full variable domain is DSGVTQTPKHLITATGQRVTLRCSPRSGDLSVYWYQQSLDQGLQFLIQYYNGEERAKGNILERFSAQQFPDLHSELNLSSLELGDSALYFCASSVSPSGSYTGELFFGEGSRLTVL.

This clonotype was seen a few times. The DNA for the CDR3 is TGTGCCACCAGCAGAGATCTCAGTGAAGCTTTCTTT. This translates into CATSRDLSEAFF. The rearrangement joins TRBV15 to TRBJ1-1; D remains ambiguous. V was clipped by 0 bases and J by 7 bases, with 6 bases between them. Per the germline V gene, CDR1 is LNHNV and CDR2 is YYDKDF (reference sequence). This CDR3 contains 12 residues.

This clonotype was observed a few times. The chain uses TRBV9 and TRBJ2-2; D tentatively reads TRBD1 or TRBD2 (5 bases each). The CDR3 is made up of 14 amino acids. CDR1 SGDLS and CDR2 YYNGEE come from the germline V gene. V was pared by 0 bases and J by 8 bases, with 11 bases between. The CDR3 is CASSVVSGTGELFF. The CDR3 coding sequence is TGTGCCAGCAGCGTAGTATCAGGGACGGGGGAGCTGTTTTTT.

In its sample, this clonotype was seen many times. The chain has TRBV20-1 and TRBJ2-7; D might be TRBD1 (6 bases). Trimming left V 3 bases short and J 2 bases short, with 14 bases between. Germline CDR1 reads DFQATT; CDR2 reads SNEGSKA (reference sequence). This CDR3 is built from 14 residues. CDR3 sequence reads: CSASRTDSPYEQYF. The DNA for the CDR3 is TGCAGTGCTAGTCGGACAGACTCTCCCTACGAGCAGTACTTC.

This clonotype was picked up many times. The rearrangement uses TRBV5-8 and TRBJ2-1; 11 nucleotides match TRBD1. The CDR3 covers 20 residues. Germline V gene sequence: CDR1 SGHTS, CDR2 YDEGEE. The trim removed 0 bases at V and 0 bases at J, leaving 11 bases unmatched. The DNA for the CDR3 is TGTGCCAGCAGCTTGGCCCTCGGGACAGGGGGGTCCCACTCCTACAATGAGCAGTTCTTC. Residues: CASSLALGTGGSHSYNEQFF.

This clonotype was recorded a few times. The V call is TRBV4-1, the J call TRBJ1-5; unclear D gene. Germline CDR1 and CDR2: MGHRA and YSYEKL. V was pared by 4 bases and J by 6 bases, with 16 bases between. The CDR3 extends over 15 amino acids. CDR3 sequence: CASSLVGSGAQPQHF. The CDR3 coding sequence is TGCGCCAGCAGCCTAGTAGGGAGTGGTGCTCAGCCCCAGCATTTT.

This clonotype came up many times. The rearrangement links TRBV11-3 to TRBJ2-7; TRBD2 matches at 9 bases. The CDR3 covers 18 residues. The germline CDR1 and CDR2 sequences are SGHNT and YENEEA. V shed 0 bases, J shed 2 bases, and the junction held 11 bases outside the gene matches. CDR3 residues: CASSLDGDSGSSTYEQYF. CDR3 DNA sequence: TGTGCCAGCAGCTTAGATGGGGATAGCGGGAGTTCGACCTACGAGCAGTACTTC.

V gene TRBV9 combines with J gene TRBJ2-3; D ambiguous. V lost 3 bases to trimming and J lost 2 bases, with 10 bases between them. Germline values: CDR1 SGDLS, CDR2 YYNGEE. The CDR3 spans 14 residues. CDR3 region: CASSEGSNTDTQYF. CDR3 DNA: TGTGCCAGCAGCGAGGGATCTAACACAGATACGCAGTATTTT. Supplemented by reference TRBV9 and TRBJ2-3, the full variable domain reads DSGVTQTPKHLITATGQRVTLRCSPRSGDLSVYWYQQSLDQGLQFLIQYYNGEERAKGNILERFSAQQFPDLHSELNLSSLELGDSALYFCASSEGSNTDTQYFGPGTRLTVL.

The CDR3 loop is CASSQGPGETQYF. The CDR3 nucleotides are TGTGCCAGCAGCCAGGGCCCAGGGGAGACCCAGTACTTC. The rearrangement links TRBV7-2 to TRBJ2-5, with D perhaps matching TRBD1 (5 bases). The CDR3 runs to 13 residues. The germline V gene has CDR1 SGHTA and CDR2 FQGNSA. The germline V and J ends were trimmed by 5 bases and 5 bases, with 12 bases remaining between them.

Ten or more counts support this clonotype. This sequence joins TRBV30 and TRBJ1-2; D is unclear. With 3 bases removed from V and 8 bases from J, the gap between germline ends came to 10 bases. CDR3 length: 11 residues. Per the germline V gene, CDR1 is GTSNPN and CDR2 is SVGIG (reference sequence). The chain's CDR3 is CAWRGVVGYTF. CDR3 nucleotides: TGTGCCTGGAGGGGAGTTGTCGGCTACACCTTC.

Ten or more counts support this clonotype. The CDR3 loop reads CSARLDRDYGYTF. DNA of the CDR3: TGCAGTGCTAGATTGGACAGGGACTATGGCTACACCTTC. The chain joins TRBV20-1 to TRBJ1-2; 8 bases line up with TRBD1. The length of the CDR3 is 13 residues. V dropped 2 bases and J dropped 3; count of bases not matched to a gene: 2. Germline CDR1 and CDR2: DFQATT and SNEGSKA (reference sequence).

This rearrangement joins TRBV20-1 to TRBJ2-1, with 10 bases that match TRBD2. Germline V gene sequence: CDR1 DFQATT, CDR2 SNEGSKA (reference sequence). J gave up 10 bases and V 3 bases, and 6 bases lay outside the gene matches. The CDR3 length is 13 residues. The CDR3 region has the DNA TGCAGTGCTAGGAAGCGGGAGGGCGGCGAGCAGTTCTTC. Translation gives CSARKREGGEQFF.

This clonotype was detected many times. The V and J genes are TRBV18 and TRBJ2-5; maybe TRBD1 (5 bases). The length of the CDR3 is 14 residues. Trimming removed 4 bases at V and 3 bases at J, with 12 bases between. From germline, CDR1 is KGHSH and CDR2 LQKENI. The CDR3 protein is CASSHGQVEETQYF. The CDR3 coding sequence is TGTGCCAGCTCACACGGACAAGTCGAAGAGACCCAGTACTTC.

Points on this clonotype: Being one base from a much bigger clone, this may be a read error. This rearrangement joins TRBV13 to TRBJ2-7, with 12 bases aligning to TRBD2. V dropped 6 bases and J dropped 5; count of bases not matched to a gene: 14. The CDR3 is made up of 17 amino acids. Germline CDR1 is PRHDT and CDR2 is FYEKMQ (reference sequence). CDR3 sequence: CASSSTGLAGPTHEQYF. The CDR3 DNA follows: TGTGCCAGCAGTTCCACGGGACTAGCGGGCCCAACCCACGAGCAGTACTTC.

This clonotype was seen a handful of times. This chain joins TRBV27 and TRBJ2-7; D not certain. The V end lost 4 bases, the J end lost 1 base, and 11 bases lay between the germline ends. This CDR3 is built from 14 residues. CDR1 is MNHEY and CDR2 is SMNVEV in the germline V gene (reference sequence). The chain's CDR3 is CASSSIYRSYEQYF. The CDR3 nucleotides are TGTGCCAGCAGTTCAATATACCGTTCCTACGAGCAGTACTTC.

Notes on this clonotype: This may arise from a read error, as a much more abundant clone is one base away. V gene TRBV11-3 combines with J gene TRBJ2-1; D gene unclear. CDR1 and CDR2 (germline): SGHNT, YENEEA. The CDR3 spans 17 residues. With 5 bases removed from V and 2 bases from J, the gap between germline ends came to 19 bases. The CDR3 is CASSPLQVGPTYNEQFF. DNA of the CDR3: TGTGCCAGCAGCCCCCTTCAGGTCGGACCTACCTACAATGAGCAGTTCTTC.

In this sample, this clonotype turned up many times. Here the CDR3 DNA reads TGCGCCAGCAGCTTGGGCAGGGGGCTGTACGAGCAGTACTTC. Its protein product is CASSLGRGLYEQYF. This chain connects TRBV5-1 to TRBJ2-7, with TRBD1 matching 8 bases. The CDR3 contains 14 residues. The germline CDR1 and CDR2 sequences are SGHRS and YFSETQ. J lost 4 bases, V lost 0 bases, and 3 bases had no gene match.

Many counts were recorded for this clonotype. The V call is TRBV3-1, the J call TRBJ2-1; TRBD2 matches at 7 bases. This CDR3 is built from 14 residues. Germline loops: CDR1 LGHDT, CDR2 YNNKEL (reference sequence). J was trimmed by 15 bases and V by 0 bases; bases with no gene match: 11. CDR3 in DNA: TGTGCCAGCAGCCAAGACATCGGCGGGAGCTCGGTGTTCTTC. Amino acid sequence: CASSQDIGGSSVFF.

This clonotype appeared many times. This sequence joins TRBV2 and TRBJ2-2, with D possibly TRBD2 on 6 matching bases. Germline V gene sequence: CDR1 SNHLY, CDR2 FYNNEI. The CDR3 has 14 amino acids. Trimming pared 6 bases from V and 4 bases from J, leaving 12 bases between. The chain's CDR3 is CASRGQGGTGELFF. The CDR3 region has the DNA TGTGCCAGCAGGGGGCAGGGAGGCACCGGGGAGCTGTTTTTT. Together with reference TRBV2 and TRBJ2-2, the CDR3 gives the full variable domain: EPEVTQTPSHQVTQMGQEVILRCVPISNHLYFYWYRQILGQKVEFLVSFYNNEISEKSEIFDDQFSVERPDGSNFTLKIRSTKLEDSAMYFCASRGQGGTGELFFGEGSRLTVL.

The rearrangement links TRBV7-8 to TRBJ2-5; 10 nucleotides align to TRBD2. This CDR3 is built from 16 residues. Trimming cost V 5 bases and J 7 bases; bases outside gene matches: 13. CDR1 SGHVS and CDR2 FQNEAQ come from the germline V gene. The CDR3 spells CASSPNSGRSGGTQYF. In nucleotides, the CDR3 is TGTGCCAGCAGCCCAAATAGCGGGAGGTCCGGAGGGACCCAGTACTTC.

The chain employs TRBV2 and TRBJ1-4; TRBD1 matches at 9 bases. J gave up 8 bases and V 8 bases, and 9 bases lay outside the gene matches. In germline, CDR1 is SNHLY, CDR2 FYNNEI. The CDR3 contains 14 residues. The CDR3 reads CASYPDRGREKLFF. CDR3 DNA sequence: TGTGCCAGCTACCCGGACAGGGGACGCGAAAAACTGTTTTTT.

This clonotype was detected a few times. At one end the junction does not follow the germline gene, possibly because of a read error. The chain couples TRBV30 to TRBJ1-1, with D possibly being TRBD1 (5 bases). Germline V gives CDR1 GTSNPN, CDR2 SVGIG (reference sequence). The CDR3 contains 15 residues. The CDR3 reads CAWSKRDRLNTEASF. CDR3 in DNA: TGTGCCTGGAGTAAACGGGACCGGTTGAACACTGAAGCTTCCTTT.

The V gene is TRBV6-4, the J gene TRBJ2-3; D is possibly TRBD1 or TRBD2 (5 bases each). V was trimmed by 3 bases and J by 2 bases, leaving 9 bases between them. The CDR3 is 14 amino acids. Germline values: CDR1 MRHNA, CDR2 SNTAGT. As DNA, the CDR3 is TGTGCCAGCAGTGAGGGACCTTCCACAGATACGCAGTATTTT. It specifies CASSEGPSTDTQYF.

The table lists this clonotype with many counts. The gene calls are TRBV2 and TRBJ2-3; D call uncertain. The ends were cut back, 4 bases at V and 3 bases at J, with 14 bases in the middle. Germline CDR1 and CDR2: SNHLY and FYNNEI. The length of the CDR3 is 15 residues. Written as DNA, the CDR3 is TGTGCCAGCAGTGGCCGGGCCTTAAGAACAGATACGCAGTATTTT. Its translation is CASSGRALRTDTQYF.

Regarding this clonotype: With a much larger clone just one base away, this may be a read error. The rearrangement links TRBV4-1 to TRBJ2-5; 7 nucleotides agree with TRBD1. This CDR3 region has 14 residues. CDR1 is MGHRA and CDR2 is YSYEKL in the germline V gene. The CDR3 DNA sequence: TGCGTCAGCACCCCACTGGACAGGCAAGAGACCCAGTACTTC. This codes for CVSTPLDRQETQYF.

This clonotype was detected only a few times. The V gene is TRBV7-9, the J gene TRBJ2-7; 10 positions agree with TRBD2. The CDR3 covers 16 residues. From germline, CDR1 is SEHNR and CDR2 FQNEAQ (reference sequence). The J segment lost 0 bases and the V segment lost 3 bases, leaving 5 bases of the junction unmatched. As DNA, the CDR3 is TGTGCCAGCAGCTTCCCAACTAGCGGGGACTCCTACGAGCAGTACTTC. Translated, it gives CASSFPTSGDSYEQYF.

This chain joins TRBV29-1 and TRBJ2-7, with 9 bases aligning to TRBD2. CDR3 length: 14 residues. V was pared by 4 bases and J by 7 bases, with 11 bases of the junction left unmatched. Germline V gene data show CDR1 as SQVTM and CDR2 as ANQGSEA. CDR3 loop: CSVVAGVRVGEQYF. The CDR3, as DNA: TGCAGCGTTGTAGCGGGAGTGCGTGTAGGTGAGCAGTACTTC.

This clonotype has a handful of counts. This chain connects TRBV27 to TRBJ1-4, with a weak D call TRBD1 (5 bases). Germline CDR1 reads MNHEY; CDR2 reads SMNVEV (reference sequence). V lost 6 bases, J lost 8 bases, and 25 bases lay in between. This CDR3 contains 17 residues. CDR3 region: CASSANGGVRAGEKLFF. The CDR3 DNA follows: TGTGCCAGCAGCGCTAATGGGGGGGTCAGGGCTGGAGAAAAACTGTTTTTT.

This rearrangement joins TRBV20-1 to TRBJ2-2; unclear D gene. The V gene's germline CDR1 is DFQATT and CDR2 SNEGSKA (reference sequence). V lost 1 base to trimming and J lost 5 bases, with 11 bases between them. The CDR3 runs to 14 residues. The CDR3 protein is CSARAQGRTGELFF. CDR3 coding DNA: TGCAGTGCTAGAGCCCAAGGCCGGACCGGGGAGCTGTTTTTT.